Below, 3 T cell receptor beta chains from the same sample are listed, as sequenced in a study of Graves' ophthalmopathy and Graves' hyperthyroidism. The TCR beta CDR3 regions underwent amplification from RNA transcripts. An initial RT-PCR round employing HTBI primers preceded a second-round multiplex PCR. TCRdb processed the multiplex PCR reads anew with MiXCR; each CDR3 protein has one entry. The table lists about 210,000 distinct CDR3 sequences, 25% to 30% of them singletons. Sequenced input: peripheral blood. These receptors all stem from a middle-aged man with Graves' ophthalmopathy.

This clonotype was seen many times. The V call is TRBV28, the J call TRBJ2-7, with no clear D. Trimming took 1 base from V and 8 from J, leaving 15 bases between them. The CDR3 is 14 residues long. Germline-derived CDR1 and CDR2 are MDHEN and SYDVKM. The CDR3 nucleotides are TGTGCCAGCAGTTTATTTGATCGTGCTCCCAAGCAGTACTTC. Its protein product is CASSLFDRAPKQYF. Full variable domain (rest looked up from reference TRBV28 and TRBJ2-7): DVKVTQSSRYLVKRTGEKVFLECVQDMDHENMFWYRQDPGLGLRLIYFSYDVKMKEKGDIPEGYSVSREKKERFSLILESASTNQTSMYLCASSLFDRAPKQYFGPGTRLTVT.

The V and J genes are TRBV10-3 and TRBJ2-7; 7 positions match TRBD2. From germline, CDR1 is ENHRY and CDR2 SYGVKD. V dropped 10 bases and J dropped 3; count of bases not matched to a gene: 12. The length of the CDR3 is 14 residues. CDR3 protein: CATGEGQGLYEQYF. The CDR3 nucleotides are TGTGCCACCGGGGAGGGGCAGGGCCTCTACGAGCAGTACTTC.

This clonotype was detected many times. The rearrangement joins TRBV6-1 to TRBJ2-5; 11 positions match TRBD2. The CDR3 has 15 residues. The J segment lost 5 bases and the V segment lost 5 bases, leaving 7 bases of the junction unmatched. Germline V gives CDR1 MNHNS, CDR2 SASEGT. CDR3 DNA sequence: TGTGCCAGCAGTCCCACTAGCGGGAGAGCGGAGACCCAGTACTTC. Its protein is CASSPTSGRAETQYF.